Each of the 10 T cell receptor beta chains below was sequenced from the same sample in a study of human CD8 memory T cell subsets. TCR beta was sequenced from UMI-tagged 5' RACE libraries. With the 5' RACE reads reprocessed, TCRdb shows one record per CDR3 protein and no DNA. The listing contains roughly 4,800 distinct CDR3 sequences. The sequenced sample was CD8+ effector memory T cells (TEM) sorted from PBMCs. Indicated subset: effector memory CD8 T cells, CCR7- CD45RO+ CD95+. The source is a human donor in good health.

The chain links TRBV15 to TRBJ2-7; TCRdb's D call of TRBD2 is untestable without DNA. Looked up from germline, CDR1 is LNHNV and CDR2 is YYDKDF (reference sequence). The CDR3 runs 15 residues. The CDR3: CATSRDTSGASEQYF.

The chain has TRBV12-3 or TRBV12-4 and TRBJ1-5; there is no DNA to check the TCRdb D call of TRBD1. CDR3 length: 14 amino acids. This chain's CDR3 is CASSDTGSNQPQHF.

By frequency, this clonotype is medium-sized. This chain uses TRBV6-1 with TRBJ2-1; TCRdb proposes TRBD1, but this gene call is untestable without DNA. Germline V gene sequence: CDR1 MNHNS, CDR2 SASEGT. This CDR3 has 16 residues. The CDR3 sequence is CASSETEGSPYNEQFF.

Measured by frequency, this clonotype is medium-sized. This chain uses TRBV7-9 with TRBJ2-3; TCRdb's D gene call, TRBD1, goes unchecked for lack of DNA. The CDR3 runs to 16 residues. The germline V gene encodes CDR1 SEHNR and CDR2 FQNEAQ (reference sequence). The CDR3 is CASSLQAQGDIDTQYF.

The chain is built from TRBV3-1 and TRBJ2-6. The CDR3 loop spans 16 amino acids. Germline lookup yields CDR1 LGHDT and CDR2 YNNKEL (reference sequence). The CDR3 region is CASSQVPGSGANVLTF.

This chain links TRBV6-4 with TRBJ2-3. CDR3 length: 13 residues. Germline V CDR1 and CDR2: MRHNA, SNTAGT. The CDR3 is CASSDSDLSTQYF.

The V and J genes are TRBV4-3 and TRBJ2-2; TCRdb reports TRBD1, a call that lacks DNA to check it against. This CDR3 contains 16 residues. CDR1 and CDR2 (germline): LGHNA, YSLEER. The CDR3 region is CASSQSRDRNTGELFF.

J is TRBJ1-1 and V is TRBV6-2 or TRBV6-3; the D call of TRBD1 rests on TCRdb alone, since no DNA is present to check it. CDR1 and CDR2 (germline): MNHEY, SVGEGT. The CDR3 has 14 amino acids. The chain's CDR3 is CASSYSSRTAEAFF.

The chain joins TRBV30 to TRBJ2-1; TCRdb outputs TRBD1, but without DNA this stays unchecked. The germline V gene encodes CDR1 GTSNPN and CDR2 SVGIG (reference sequence). CDR3 length: 13 residues. The CDR3 loop reads CACEGQGYNEQFF.

This clonotype is labeled medium-sized based on frequency. This rearrangement joins TRBV6-2 or TRBV6-3 to TRBJ2-6. The length of the CDR3 is 14 residues. CDR1 and CDR2 from the germline V gene are MNHEY and SVGEGT. CDR3 region: CASSPDSGANVLTF.